The 5 T cell receptor beta chains below come from one sample, sequenced in a study of blood T cell repertoires in COVID-19. Repertoires were generated with immunoSEQ multiplex PCR, while TCRdb's copy carries only in-frame clones and drops some. The sample has approximately 350,000 clones; about 89% are singletons. Sample: peripheral blood. These TCRs come from a woman aged 25 to 45 with COVID-19, enrolled during active disease.

This clone is a singleton in its sample. The chain couples TRBV6-2 or TRBV6-3 to TRBJ2-4; 13 nucleotides align to TRBD2. Germline V gene data show CDR1 as MNHEY and CDR2 as SVGEGT. The CDR3 has 17 amino acids. The V gene end was trimmed by 6 bases and the J gene end by 8 bases; junction bases not matched to a gene: 13. The CDR3 DNA follows: TGTGCCAGCAGCCAGCGCTCCGGGACTAGCGGGAATCACATTCAGTACTTC. As protein: CASSQRSGTSGNHIQYF.

Here the CDR3 reads CASNSAPGNNEQFF. CDR3 DNA sequence: TGTGCCAGCAACTCGGCCCCCGGGAACAATGAGCAGTTCTTC. This chain joins TRBV9 and TRBJ2-1; weak D call: TRBD2 (5 bases). The CDR3 loop spans 14 amino acids. Germline CDR1 is SGDLS and CDR2 is YYNGEE. Trimming left V 6 bases short and J 5 bases short, with 15 bases between.

The chain uses TRBV14 and TRBJ1-1; D remains ambiguous. CDR1 SGHDN and CDR2 FVKESK come from the germline V gene. The ends were cut back, 4 bases at V and 0 bases at J, with 6 bases in the middle. This CDR3 spans 13 amino acids. The CDR3 coding sequence is TGTGCCAGCAGCCTGTCCATGAACACTGAAGCTTTCTTT. Translated: CASSLSMNTEAFF. The full variable domain, with the rest looked up from reference TRBV14 and TRBJ1-1, is EAGVTQFPSHSVIEKGQTVTLRCDPISGHDNLYWYRRVMGKEIKFLLHFVKESKQDESGMPNNRFLAERTGGTYSTLKVQPAELEDSGVYFCASSLSMNTEAFFGQGTRLTVV.

V gene TRBV6-2 or TRBV6-3 combines with J gene TRBJ2-7; TRBD2 is a possible D gene (5 bases). The germline V and J ends were trimmed by 2 bases and 2 bases, with 10 bases remaining between them. There are 14 residues in the CDR3. Germline V gene data show CDR1 as MNHEY and CDR2 as SVGEGT. CDR3 coding DNA: TGTGCCAGCAGTTACGGAAAGGGAGCCTACGAGCAGTACGTC. Amino acids: CASSYGKGAYEQYV.

The chain employs TRBV11-2 and TRBJ1-1, with D possibly matching TRBD1 (6 bases). From germline, CDR1 is SGHAT and CDR2 FQNNGV. V was shortened by 7 bases and J by 5 bases, with 17 bases between the two germline ends. This CDR3 is 14 amino acids long. The CDR3 sequence is CASTPNRGGTEAFF. CDR3 bases: TGTGCCAGCACACCGAATAGGGGGGGAACTGAAGCTTTCTTT.